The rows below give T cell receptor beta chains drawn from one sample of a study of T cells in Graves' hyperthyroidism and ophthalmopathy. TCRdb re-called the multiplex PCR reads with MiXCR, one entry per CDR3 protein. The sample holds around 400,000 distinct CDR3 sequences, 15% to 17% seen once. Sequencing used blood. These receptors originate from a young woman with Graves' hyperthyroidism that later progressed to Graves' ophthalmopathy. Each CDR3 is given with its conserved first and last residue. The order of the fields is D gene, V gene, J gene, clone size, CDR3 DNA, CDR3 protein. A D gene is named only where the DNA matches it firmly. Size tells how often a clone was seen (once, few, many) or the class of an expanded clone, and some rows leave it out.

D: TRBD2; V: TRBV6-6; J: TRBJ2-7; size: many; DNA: TGTGCCAGCAGTTACTCAGCGGGACCTTCCTACGAGCAGTACTTC; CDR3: CASSYSAGPSYEQYF
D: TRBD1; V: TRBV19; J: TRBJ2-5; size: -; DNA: TGTGCCAGTAGTGACAGGGGGCTCGAGACCCAGTACTTC; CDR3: CASSDRGLETQYF
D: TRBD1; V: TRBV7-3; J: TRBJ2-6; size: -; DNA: TGTGCCAGCAGCTCCACCGTTGTGGACAGGTCTTACTCTGGGGCCAACGTCCTGACTTTC; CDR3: CASSSTVVDRSYSGANVLTF
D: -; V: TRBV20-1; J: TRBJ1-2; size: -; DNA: TGCAGTGCTTATAGGGGTCCTCGACATGGTGGCTACACCTTC; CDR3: CSAYRGPRHGGYTF
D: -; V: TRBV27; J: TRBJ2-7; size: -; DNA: TGTGCCAGCAGTTTTCGGGAGTCCTCCTACGAGCAGTACTTC; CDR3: CASSFRESSYEQYF
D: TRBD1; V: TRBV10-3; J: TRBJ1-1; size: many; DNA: TGTGCCATCAGTGAATTCGGACAGGGGAACACTGAAGCTTTCTTT; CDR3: CAISEFGQGNTEAFF
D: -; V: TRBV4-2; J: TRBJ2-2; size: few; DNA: TGTGCCAGCAGCCAAGTGGTGAGATTGGAGACCGGGGAGCTGTTTTTT; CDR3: CASSQVVRLETGELFF
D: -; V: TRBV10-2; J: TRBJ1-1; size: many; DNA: TGCGCCAGCAGTGGACAGCTTTACAACACTGAAGCTTTCTTT; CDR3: CASSGQLYNTEAFF
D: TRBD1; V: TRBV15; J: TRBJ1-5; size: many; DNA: TGTGCCACCAGCAGAGAAGACCCACCGACAGGGGATCAGCCCCAGCATTTT; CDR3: CATSREDPPTGDQPQHF
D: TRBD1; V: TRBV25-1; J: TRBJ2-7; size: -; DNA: TGTGCCAGCAGTGAACCCGGGACAGGGAACTACGAGCAGTACTTC; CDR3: CASSEPGTGNYEQYF
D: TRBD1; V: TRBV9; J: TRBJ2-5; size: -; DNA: TGTGCCAGCAACTCCGACACGACAGGGCGAGAGACCCAGTACTTC; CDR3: CASNSDTTGRETQYF
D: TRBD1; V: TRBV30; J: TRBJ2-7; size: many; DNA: TGTGCCTGGGACCCTGGACAGGGTGGGGAGCAGTACTTC; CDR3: CAWDPGQGGEQYF
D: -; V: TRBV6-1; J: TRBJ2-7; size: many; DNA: TGTGCCAGCAGTTACGCCTCCTACGAGCAGTACTTC; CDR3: CASSYASYEQYF
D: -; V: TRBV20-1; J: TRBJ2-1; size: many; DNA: TGCAGTGCTAGAGATGGGACCCGTACCTACAATGAGCAGTTCTTC; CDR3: CSARDGTRTYNEQFF
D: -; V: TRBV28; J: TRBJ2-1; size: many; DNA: TGTGCCAGCAGCCCCAACCGAGACTACAATGAGCAGTTCTTC; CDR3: CASSPNRDYNEQFF
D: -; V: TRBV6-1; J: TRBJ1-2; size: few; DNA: TGTGCCAGCAGCTTCCAAGGGGGCTACACCTTC; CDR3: CASSFQGGYTF